These T cell receptor beta chains were read from a single sample in a study of blood T cell repertoires in COVID-19. Clones were read by immunoSEQ multiplex PCR, and TCRdb kept only the in-frame ones, dropping some. The sample has over 200,000 clones, about 90% seen once. The source material was peripheral blood. Receptor source: a man in his forties or fifties with active or convalescent COVID-19. The CDR3 runs from the conserved cysteine through the conserved F or W. D genes are given only for firm matches. The size of a clone is reported for some rows only, either as once, few or many, or as a class for expanded clones.

abundance	v_gene	j_gene	d_gene	CDR3nt	CDR3aa
few	TRBV5-8	TRBJ1-3	NA	TGTGCCAGCAGCCCCTCGGTCAAGAGCTCTGGAAACACCATATATTTT	CASSPSVKSSGNTIYF
NA	TRBV27	TRBJ1-2	TRBD1	TGTGCCAGCAGTTTATCGGCCAGGGGGCGATATGGCTACACCTTC	CASSLSARGRYGYTF
NA	TRBV3-1/TRBV3-2	TRBJ2-7	NA	TGTGCCAGCAGCCCTTCAGGGATTCCCTACGAGCAGTACTTC	CASSPSGIPYEQYF
NA	TRBV5-4	TRBJ2-6	TRBD1	TGTGCCAGCAGAACAGGGGGCTCCTCTGGGGCCAACGTCCTGACTTTC	CASRTGGSSGANVLTF
NA	TRBV11-2	TRBJ2-3	TRBD1	TGTGCCAGCAGCTCCGACAGGGGGGTCACAGATACGCAGTATTTT	CASSSDRGVTDTQYF
NA	TRBV28	TRBJ1-4	NA	TGTGCCAGCAGTTTGACAGAGCCAACAACTAATGAAAAACTGTTTTTT	CASSLTEPTTNEKLFF
NA	TRBV6-5	TRBJ2-3	TRBD2	TGTGCCACCCAAAGCGGGAAGGGCGGAGATACGCAGTATTTT	CATQSGKGGDTQYF
NA	TRBV19	TRBJ1-2	TRBD1	TGTGCCAGTAGTACCTCTCCCAGGGGGCTGGATGGCTACACCTTC	CASSTSPRGLDGYTF
NA	TRBV7-9	TRBJ2-1	TRBD2	TGTGCCAGCAACCAGCGGGAGGCGGTGGGGGAGCAGTTCTTC	CASNQREAVGEQFF
NA	TRBV11-2	TRBJ1-6	TRBD1	TGTGCCAGCAGCCGGGGTGTGGGACAGGGAAGGGAACCCCTCCACTTT	CASSRGVGQGREPLHF
NA	TRBV5-1	TRBJ2-5	TRBD2	TGCGCCAGCAGCCCTGGGACTACCCAAGAGACCCAGTACTTC	CASSPGTTQETQYF
NA	TRBV5-1	TRBJ1-1	TRBD1	TGCGCCAGCAGCCTCGGACAGGGGGCAGGGAACACTGAAGCTTTCTTT	CASSLGQGAGNTEAFF
NA	TRBV27	TRBJ2-1	TRBD2	TGTGCCAGCAAGCGTAGCGGGCAAACTTGGAATGAGCAGTTCTTC	CASKRSGQTWNEQFF
NA	TRBV5-1	TRBJ1-6	TRBD1	TGCGCCAGCAGCTTGGAGGACAGGGAAGTTTCACCCCTCCACTTT	CASSLEDREVSPLHF
NA	TRBV28	TRBJ2-1	NA	TGTGCCAGCAGTTTAAGCCAAATAGCGCCAAGCTCCTACAATGAGCAGTTCTTC	CASSLSQIAPSSYNEQFF
NA	TRBV28	TRBJ1-2	NA	TGTGCCAGCAGTGCAACCACAGTTGGCTACACCTTC	CASSATTVGYTF
once	TRBV27	TRBJ2-3	TRBD2	TGTGCCAGCAGTGGGGGGGTGACAAGAGTTTCAGATACGCAGTATTTT	CASSGGVTRVSDTQYF
NA	TRBV6-5	TRBJ1-1	NA	TGTGCCAGCAGTTACTCGGGGGGAAGGGCTGAAGCTTTCTTT	CASSYSGGRAEAFF
NA	TRBV5-1	TRBJ2-1	NA	TGCGCCAGCAGCTCACGCGCCGGGACACCACAGAGCTCCTACAATGAGCAGTTCTTC	CASSSRAGTPQSSYNEQFF
NA	TRBV24-1	TRBJ1-5	NA	TGTGCCACCAGTGTCTCAGGGTACGTCCAGCCCCAGCATTTT	CATSVSGYVQPQHF
NA	TRBV9	TRBJ1-1	TRBD1	TGTGCCAGCAGCGGACAGGGGCTTGGGACTGAAGCTTTCTTT	CASSGQGLGTEAFF
NA	TRBV5-1	TRBJ2-5	TRBD2	TGCGCCAGCAGCTCGGCCCTACTAGCGGAGAAAGAGACCCAGTACTTC	CASSSALLAEKETQYF
few	TRBV9	TRBJ2-7	NA	TGTGCCAGCAGCGAGGGACAAGGGCCCCCCTACGAGCAGTACTTC	CASSEGQGPPYEQYF
NA	TRBV11-2	TRBJ2-1	NA	TGTGCCAGCAGCCCTCGACCCGGGACTTATGAGCAGTTCTTC	CASSPRPGTYEQFF
NA	TRBV24-1	TRBJ2-5	TRBD2	TGTGCCACCAGTGATTTACAGCGGGGGGGAGGAGAGACCCAGTACTTC	CATSDLQRGGGETQYF
NA	TRBV19	TRBJ1-1	TRBD1	TGTGCCAGTAGTGCCTCCACAGGGGGTGTCACTGAAGCTTTCTTT	CASSASTGGVTEAFF
NA	TRBV30	TRBJ1-5	NA	TGTGCCTGGGATGTCGGGGAGGCTCAGCCCCAGCATTTT	CAWDVGEAQPQHF
NA	TRBV6-5	TRBJ2-5	TRBD2	TGTGCCAGCAGTTACAGTCTAGCGGGACAAGAGACCCAGTACTTC	CASSYSLAGQETQYF
NA	TRBV2	TRBJ2-2	NA	TGTGCCAGCAGTGAAAAGGGGTGGGGCGCGGCCACCGGGGAGCTGTTTTTT	CASSEKGWGAATGELFF
NA	TRBV5-5	TRBJ1-1	TRBD1	TGTGCCAGCAGCTCAAGGACAGGGGACACTGAAGCTTTCTTT	CASSSRTGDTEAFF
NA	TRBV27	TRBJ2-1	NA	TGTGCCAGCAGTTCCCTAAGGGGGACGAACTACAATGAGCAGTTCTTC	CASSSLRGTNYNEQFF
NA	TRBV27	TRBJ1-5	NA	TGTGCCAGCAGTCGCGTCAGTGGGGGCAGGGGCAATCAGCCCCAGCATTTT	CASSRVSGGRGNQPQHF
NA	TRBV27	TRBJ2-6	NA	TGTGCCAGCAGTTTCCCATCTGGGGCCAACGTCCTGACTTTC	CASSFPSGANVLTF
NA	TRBV28	TRBJ1-1	TRBD1	TGTGCCAGCAGCCGAAGGACAGGGCGAATGAACACTGAAGCTTTCTTT	CASSRRTGRMNTEAFF
NA	TRBV9	TRBJ2-1	NA	TGTGCCAGCAGCGTAGCACAGGGTGGAAATGAGCAGTTCTTC	CASSVAQGGNEQFF
NA	TRBV28	TRBJ1-5	TRBD1	TGTGCCAGCAGTCCAAACCCGGGACAGGGTAATCAGCCCCAGCATTTT	CASSPNPGQGNQPQHF
NA	TRBV19	TRBJ2-7	NA	TGTGCCAGTAGTACCCTCTTAGGGGCGTACGAGCAGTACTTC	CASSTLLGAYEQYF
once	TRBV7-2	TRBJ2-3	NA	TGTGCCAGCACTTCCCGGGGGAGAAGCACGCAGTATTTT	CASTSRGRSTQYF
few	TRBV5-4	TRBJ2-3	NA	TGTGCCAGCAGTCTTGGGGGGTCTGCGCCAGATACGCAGTATTTT	CASSLGGSAPDTQYF
once	TRBV30	TRBJ2-7	TRBD2	TGTGCTTGGAGGTCGGGGGGGGGCTATCCGCAGTACTTC	CAWRSGGGYPQYF
NA	TRBV11-2	TRBJ2-7	NA	TGTGCCAGCAGATCACTCCGGGGGACCTACGAGCAGTACTTC	CASRSLRGTYEQYF
NA	TRBV28	TRBJ2-7	NA	TGTGCCAGCAGTGTAGGACAGCTCTACGAGCAGTACTTC	CASSVGQLYEQYF
NA	TRBV7-3	TRBJ2-3	NA	TGTGCCAGCAGCTTGGGGCTTACTAGCACAGATACGCAGTATTTT	CASSLGLTSTDTQYF
few	TRBV10-2	TRBJ1-5	NA	TGCGCCAGCAGGGCAGGTTATAGCAATCAGCCCCAGCATTTT	CASRAGYSNQPQHF
NA	TRBV28	TRBJ2-1	NA	TGTGCCAGCAGTCCCCCCGGTTGGAATGAGCAGTTCTTC	CASSPPGWNEQFF
NA	TRBV5-1	TRBJ2-1	TRBD1	TGCGCCAGCAGCTTTGGGCAGGGGGCAGTCTATGAGCAGTTCTTC	CASSFGQGAVYEQFF
NA	TRBV28	TRBJ1-1	NA	TGTGCCAGCAGTTGGGACGGGGGAGGCGACACTGAAGCTTTCTTT	CASSWDGGGDTEAFF
once	TRBV12-3/TRBV12-4	TRBJ1-2	NA	TGTGCCAGCAGTTTATTAGCAGGGCAGGGCTACACCTTC	CASSLLAGQGYTF
NA	TRBV27	TRBJ2-3	NA	TGTGCCAGCTCCCCTTCCGAGCCGTTGGCAGATACGCAGTATTTT	CASSPSEPLADTQYF
NA	TRBV28	TRBJ2-1	TRBD2	TGTGCCAGCAACGCTTATAGCGGGAGTGTAGACAATGAGCAGTTCTTC	CASNAYSGSVDNEQFF
NA	TRBV7-3	TRBJ2-1	TRBD2	TGTGCCAGCAGCTTAGGGCTAGCGGTAGACAATGAGCAGTTCTTC	CASSLGLAVDNEQFF